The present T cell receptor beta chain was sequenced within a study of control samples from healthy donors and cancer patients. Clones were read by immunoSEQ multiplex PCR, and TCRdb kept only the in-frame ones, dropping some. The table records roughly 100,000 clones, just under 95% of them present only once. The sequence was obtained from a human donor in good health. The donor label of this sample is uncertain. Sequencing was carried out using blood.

CDR3 DNA sequence: TGTGCCAGCAGCCAAGGAGGCTGGGGTAGCACAGATACGCAGTATTTT. Translating it yields CASSQGGWGSTDTQYF. V gene TRBV3-1 (or the pseudogene TRBV3-2) combines with J gene TRBJ2-3; no reliable D call. Per germline, CDR1 LGHDT and CDR2 YNNKEL (reference sequence). The V end lost 1 base, the J end lost 0 bases, and 11 bases lay between the germline ends. CDR3 length: 16 amino acids.